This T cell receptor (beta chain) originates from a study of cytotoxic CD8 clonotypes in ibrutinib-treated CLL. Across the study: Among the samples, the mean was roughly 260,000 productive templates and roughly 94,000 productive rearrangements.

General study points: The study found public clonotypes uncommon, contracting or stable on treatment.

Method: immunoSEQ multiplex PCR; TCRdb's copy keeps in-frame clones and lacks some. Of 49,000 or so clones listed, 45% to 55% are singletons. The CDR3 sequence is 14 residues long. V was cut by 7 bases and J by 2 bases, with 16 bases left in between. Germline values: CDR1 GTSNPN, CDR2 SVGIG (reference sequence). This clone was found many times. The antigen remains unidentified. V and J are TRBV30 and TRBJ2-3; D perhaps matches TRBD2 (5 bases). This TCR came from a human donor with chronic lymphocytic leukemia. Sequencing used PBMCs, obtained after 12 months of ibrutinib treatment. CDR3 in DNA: TGTGCCTTTTCAGTATCGGGAACCACAGATACGCAGTATTTT. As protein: CAFSVSGTTDTQYF.